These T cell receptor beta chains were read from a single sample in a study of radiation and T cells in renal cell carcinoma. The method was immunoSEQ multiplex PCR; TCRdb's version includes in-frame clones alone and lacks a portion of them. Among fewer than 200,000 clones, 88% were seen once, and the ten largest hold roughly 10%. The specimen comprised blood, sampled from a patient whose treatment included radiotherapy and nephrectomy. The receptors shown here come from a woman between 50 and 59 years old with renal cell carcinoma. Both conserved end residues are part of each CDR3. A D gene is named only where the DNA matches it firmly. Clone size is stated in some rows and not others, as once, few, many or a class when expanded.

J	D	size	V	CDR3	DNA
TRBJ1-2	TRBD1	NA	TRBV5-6	CASSWDSPAGGYTF	TGTGCCAGCAGCTGGGACAGCCCTGCGGGTGGCTACACCTTC
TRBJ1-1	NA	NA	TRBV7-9	CASSLPTGFGDTEAFF	TGTGCCAGCAGCTTACCCACGGGGTTTGGAGACACTGAAGCTTTCTTT
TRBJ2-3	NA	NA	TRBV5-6	CASSLVLSTDTQYF	TGTGCCAGCAGCTTGGTTCTTTCCACAGATACGCAGTATTTT
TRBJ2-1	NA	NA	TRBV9	CASSVGLDNEQFF	TGTGCCAGCAGCGTAGGGTTGGACAATGAGCAGTTCTTC
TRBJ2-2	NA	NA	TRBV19	CASSLDPLAGELFF	TGTGCCAGTAGTCTGGACCCCCTAGCGGGGGAGCTGTTTTTT
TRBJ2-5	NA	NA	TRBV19	CASSMTGYQETQYF	TGTGCCAGTAGTATGACAGGCTACCAAGAGACCCAGTACTTC
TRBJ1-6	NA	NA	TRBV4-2	CASSTLGGNSPLHF	TGTGCCAGCAGTACCCTTGGTGGTAATTCACCCCTCCACTTT
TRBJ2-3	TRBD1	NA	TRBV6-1	CASRTGGVADTQYF	TGTGCCAGCAGGACAGGGGGTGTCGCAGATACGCAGTATTTT
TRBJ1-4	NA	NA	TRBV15	CATSPRRNLNEKLFF	TGTGCCACCAGCCCCCGAAGGAACCTTAATGAAAAACTGTTTTTT
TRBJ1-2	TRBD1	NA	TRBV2	CASSVRQGASRNGYTF	TGTGCCAGCAGTGTTCGGCAGGGGGCGAGTAGGAATGGCTACACCTTC
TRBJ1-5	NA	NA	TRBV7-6	CASSLAGGNQPQHF	TGTGCCAGCAGCTTAGCGGGGGGAAATCAGCCCCAGCATTTT
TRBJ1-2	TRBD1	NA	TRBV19	CASNTGGSNYGYTF	TGTGCCAGTAATACAGGGGGATCTAACTATGGCTACACCTTC
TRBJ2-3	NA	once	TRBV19	CASSIVGGPSDTQYF	TGTGCCAGTAGTATAGTTGGGGGGCCATCGGATACGCAGTATTTT
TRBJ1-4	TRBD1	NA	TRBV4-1	CASSQDGDSREKLFF	TGCGCCAGCAGCCAAGATGGGGACAGTCGGGAAAAACTGTTTTTT
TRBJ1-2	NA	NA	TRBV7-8	CASSQLTGGYGYTF	TGTGCCAGCAGCCAGTTGACAGGAGGCTATGGCTACACCTTC
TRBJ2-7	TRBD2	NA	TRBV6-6	CASKDPASGGTYEQYF	TGTGCCAGCAAAGATCCGGCTAGCGGGGGTACCTACGAGCAGTACTTC
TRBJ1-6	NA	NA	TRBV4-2	CASSQEENLSIQPLHF	TGTGCCAGCAGCCAAGAAGAGAATCTGTCAATTCAACCCCTCCACTTT
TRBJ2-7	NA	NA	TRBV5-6	CASSWGGGYSDSYEQYF	TGTGCCAGCAGCTGGGGTGGGGGGTACTCGGACTCCTACGAGCAGTACTTC
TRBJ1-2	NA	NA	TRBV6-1	CASSGARGGNGYTF	TGTGCCAGCAGTGGGGCCCGAGGAGGCAATGGCTACACCTTC